This entry lists 16 T cell receptor beta chains sequenced from one sample in a study of monozygotic twins with cystic fibrosis. Clones were sequenced by immunoSEQ multiplex PCR, and TCRdb holds only the in-frame ones, with some missing. Of around 26,000 clones listed, approximately 96% are singletons. The material sequenced was blood. The receptor source for this set is a girl aged 2 to 9 with cystic fibrosis.

The CDR3, as DNA: TGCGCCAGCAGCTTGGGTGAGGCCACGGGCTATGGCTACACCTTC. Translated: CASSLGEATGYGYTF. The chain carries TRBV5-1 and TRBJ1-2; D call uncertain. The CDR3 has 15 amino acids. V dropped 0 bases and J dropped 4 bases, with 13 bases sitting between them. Germline V CDR1 and CDR2: SGHRS, YFSETQ.

This clone was seen once. This chain joins TRBV4-1 and TRBJ1-1; a possible D gene is TRBD1 (5 bases). The V and J ends lost 5 bases and 1 base respectively, with 8 bases between them. Germline CDR1 and CDR2: MGHRA and YSYEKL. The CDR3 extends over 13 amino acids. The CDR3 DNA follows: TGCGCCAGCAGCTACACAGGGAACACTGAAGCTTTCTTT. Translating gives CASSYTGNTEAFF.

This clone was seen once. This chain joins TRBV29-1 and TRBJ2-3; D may be TRBD2 (7 bases). Trimming shortened V by 4 bases and J by 3 bases, and 20 bases separated the two germline ends. Germline CDR1 is SQVTM and CDR2 is ANQGSEA. The CDR3 extends over 16 amino acids. The CDR3 DNA is TGCAGCGTTGCCGACCTTTGGGGGGGGCAAACAGATACGCAGTATTTT. Protein: CSVADLWGGQTDTQYF.

The rearrangement links TRBV2 to TRBJ2-3, with 8 bases aligning to TRBD2. The CDR3 loop spans 14 amino acids. The V gene's germline CDR1 is SNHLY and CDR2 FYNNEI. With V trimmed by 3 bases and J by 2 bases, 1 base remained unmatched. This CDR3 reads CASSEGLDTDTQYF. Written as DNA, the CDR3 is TGTGCCAGCAGTGAGGGACTAGACACAGATACGCAGTATTTT. Combining the CDR3 with reference TRBV2 and TRBJ2-3 gives the whole variable domain EPEVTQTPSHQVTQMGQEVILRCVPISNHLYFYWYRQILGQKVEFLVSFYNNEISEKSEIFDDQFSVERPDGSNFTLKIRSTKLEDSAMYFCASSEGLDTDTQYFGPGTRLTVL.

This rearrangement joins TRBV7-9 to TRBJ1-1; no clear D gene. The CDR3 is made up of 12 amino acids. Between the trimmed V and J ends, which lost 3 bases and 1 base, there was a span of 3 bases. Germline CDR1 and CDR2: SEHNR and FQNEAQ (reference sequence). CDR3 in DNA: TGTGCCAGCAGCTTCGGGAACACTGAAGCTTTCTTT. Encoded protein: CASSFGNTEAFF. The full variable domain, its missing parts supplied by reference TRBV7-9 and TRBJ1-1, is DTGVSQNPRHKITKRGQNVTFRCDPISEHNRLYWYRQTLGQGPEFLTYFQNEAQLEKSRLLSDRFSAERPKGSFSTLEIQRTEQGDSAMYLCASSFGNTEAFFGQGTRLTVV.

J is TRBJ2-7 and V is TRBV2, with 9 positions matching TRBD1. The germline V gene encodes CDR1 SNHLY and CDR2 FYNNEI. CDR3 length equals 15 residues. The V gene end was trimmed by 8 bases and the J gene end by 1 base; junction bases not matched to a gene: 9. In DNA form, the CDR3 reads TGTGCCAGCGAGTCCGGGACAGGGCAGTCCTACGAGCAGTACTTC. Translation: CASESGTGQSYEQYF.

V gene TRBV11-3 combines with J gene TRBJ2-3; TRBD1 matches 11 bases. The CDR3 covers 16 residues. J gave up 5 bases and V 3 bases, and 7 bases lay outside the gene matches. CDR1 SGHNT and CDR2 YENEEA come from the germline V gene. The CDR3 sequence: CASSLSGTGGIDTQYF. CDR3 in DNA: TGTGCCAGCAGCTTGTCAGGGACAGGGGGAATAGATACGCAGTATTTT.

A single count supports this clone. The chain links TRBV5-4 to TRBJ2-3, with 10 bases aligning to TRBD2. Per germline, CDR1 SGHNT and CDR2 YYREEE (reference sequence). The CDR3 spans 16 residues. Trimming took 0 bases from V and 2 from J; bases not matched to a gene: 3. The CDR3: CASSLGGLAATDTQYF. CDR3 coding DNA: TGTGCCAGCAGCTTGGGTGGACTAGCGGCCACAGATACGCAGTATTTT.

This chain joins TRBV28 and TRBJ2-7, with 16 bases aligning to TRBD2. Trimming removed 3 bases from V and 4 bases from J; junction bases left unmatched: 6. Per the germline V gene, CDR1 is MDHEN and CDR2 is SYDVKM. This CDR3 region has 17 residues. CDR3 protein: CASSFGTSGRAGYEQYF. Written as DNA, the CDR3 is TGTGCCAGCAGTTTTGGGACTAGCGGGAGGGCCGGGTACGAGCAGTACTTC. The full variable domain, rest sourced from reference TRBV28 and TRBJ2-7, is DVKVTQSSRYLVKRTGEKVFLECVQDMDHENMFWYRQDPGLGLRLIYFSYDVKMKEKGDIPEGYSVSREKKERFSLILESASTNQTSMYLCASSFGTSGRAGYEQYFGPGTRLTVT.

The V call is TRBV18, the J call TRBJ1-5, with D uncertain. Germline V gene sequence: CDR1 KGHSH, CDR2 LQKENI. V was cut by 9 bases and J by 3 bases, with 12 bases left in between. This CDR3 spans 13 amino acids. CDR3 region: CASLGGDNQPQHF. For the CDR3, the DNA is TGTGCCAGTCTCGGCGGAGACAATCAGCCCCAGCATTTT.

The genes are TRBV6-5 and TRBJ2-6; D not certain. This CDR3 region has 13 residues. Per the germline V gene, CDR1 is MNHEY and CDR2 is SVGAGI. The V end was cut by 6 bases, the J end by 1 base, with 4 bases between. CDR3 region: CASSLSGANVLTF. In DNA, the CDR3 is TGTGCCAGCAGCTTATCTGGGGCCAACGTCCTGACTTTC.

This clone was found a few times. The genes are TRBV28 and TRBJ1-2, with 9 bases fitting TRBD1. Germline V gene lookup returns CDR1 MDHEN and CDR2 SYDVKM. This CDR3 comprises 14 residues. With V trimmed by 3 bases and J by 3 bases, 2 bases remained unmatched. CDR3 amino acids: CASSFGTGHYGYTF. CDR3 nucleotides: TGTGCCAGCAGTTTCGGGACAGGGCACTATGGCTACACCTTC.

The chain couples TRBV30 to TRBJ2-2, with TRBD2 as a possible D gene (6 bases). CDR1 is GTSNPN and CDR2 is SVGIG in the germline V gene (reference sequence). This CDR3 region has 14 residues. V was clipped by 5 bases and J by 5 bases, with 15 bases between them. This chain's CDR3 is CAWGDGSWTGELFF. The CDR3 DNA follows: TGTGCCTGGGGCGACGGGAGCTGGACCGGGGAGCTGTTTTTT.

The count of this clone is one. The chain links TRBV9 to TRBJ1-2, with TRBD1 matching over 7 bases. The CDR3 extends over 14 amino acids. The germline gives CDR1 SGDLS, CDR2 YYNGEE. J was trimmed by 2 bases and V by 4 bases; bases with no gene match: 5. The CDR3 nucleotides read TGTGCCAGCAGCCCTGTGGACAGGAACTATGGCTACACCTTC. It yields the protein CASSPVDRNYGYTF.

V usage is TRBV7-9 and J usage is TRBJ1-2; tentative D call: TRBD1 (5 bases). CDR3 length equals 17 residues. With 3 bases removed from V and 0 bases from J, the gap between germline ends came to 17 bases. The V gene's germline CDR1 is SEHNR and CDR2 FQNEAQ (reference sequence). The CDR3 nucleotides read TGTGCCAGCAGCTTTCGTCCGGGGGAAAACACTAACTATGGCTACACCTTC. Protein product: CASSFRPGENTNYGYTF. Full variable domain (missing parts from reference TRBV7-9 and TRBJ1-2): DTGVSQNPRHKITKRGQNVTFRCDPISEHNRLYWYRQTLGQGPEFLTYFQNEAQLEKSRLLSDRFSAERPKGSFSTLEIQRTEQGDSAMYLCASSFRPGENTNYGYTFGSGTRLTVV.

CDR3 DNA sequence: TGTGCCAGCTCACCCCAACAGGGGCCGAGGGGGGAGCAGTACTTC. It translates to CASSPQQGPRGEQYF. The rearrangement links TRBV18 to TRBJ2-7; 7 bases map to TRBD1. Losses at the gene ends were 3 bases for V and 7 bases for J; bases not matched to a gene: 12. The CDR3 totals 15 residues. Germline CDR1 KGHSH, CDR2 LQKENI. Combining the CDR3 with reference TRBV18 and TRBJ2-7 gives the whole variable domain NAGVMQNPRHLVRRRGQEARLRCSPMKGHSHVYWYRQLPEEGLKFMVYLQKENIIDESGMPKERFSAEFPKEGPSILRIQQVVRGDSAAYFCASSPQQGPRGEQYFGPGTRLTVT.